The sequence of this T cell receptor beta chain was determined in a study of blood T cell repertoires in COVID-19. The protocol was immunoSEQ multiplex PCR, while the TCRdb copy is restricted to in-frame clones and leaves out a portion. The table has about 160,000 clones, 90% to 95% seen once. Germline-derived CDR1 and CDR2 are WSHSY and SAAADI. The CDR3 totals 14 residues. V lost 2 bases to trimming and J lost 8 bases, with 12 bases between them. The sequence came from a woman in her forties or fifties with acute or convalescent COVID-19. The chain uses TRBV10-2 and TRBJ1-4; D is unresolved. Sequencing used peripheral blood. The CDR3 DNA reads as TGCGCCAGCAGTGAGAAGGCAGGCCCAGAAAAACTGTTTTTT. Translated: CASSEKAGPEKLFF.